What follows is one T cell receptor beta chain and its context. A read error may produce the germline difference seen at one junction end. The data were taken from a study of patients and donors after allogeneic stem cell transplantation. The germline V gene has CDR1 MNHNS and CDR2 SASEGT. This CDR3 spans 14 amino acids. MiXCR, run by TCRdb on the RT-PCR reads, gives a single entry per CDR3 protein. The sample gives approximately 200,000 distinct CDR3 sequences, 41% of which show up once; 30% to 35% is in the top ten. Sequences were obtained from blood, either unsorted or a sorted T cell fraction (not recorded which). The J gene is TRBJ1-5, the V gene TRBV6-1; no reliable D call. This TCR was recovered from a human donor who was either an allogeneic HSCT recipient or a stem cell or donor lymphocyte infusion donor (not recorded which). It is not recorded whose cells these are; they may come from a transplant donor. CDR3 residues: CASREGYSNQPQHF. CDR3 DNA sequence: TGTGCCAGCAGAGAAGGGTATAGCAATCAGCCCCAGCATTTT.